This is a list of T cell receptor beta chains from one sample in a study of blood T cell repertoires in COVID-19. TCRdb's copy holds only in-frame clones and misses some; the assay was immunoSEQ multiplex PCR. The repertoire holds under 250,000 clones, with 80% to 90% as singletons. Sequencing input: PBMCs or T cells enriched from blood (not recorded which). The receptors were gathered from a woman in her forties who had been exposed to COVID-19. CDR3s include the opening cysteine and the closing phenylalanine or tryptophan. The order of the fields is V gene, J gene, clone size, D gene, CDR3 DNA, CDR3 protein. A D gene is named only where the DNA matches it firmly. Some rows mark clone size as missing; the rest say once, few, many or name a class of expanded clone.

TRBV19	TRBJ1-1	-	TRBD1	TGTGCCAGTAGTCTAAGGGACAGGTCGAACACTGAAGCTTTCTTT	CASSLRDRSNTEAFF
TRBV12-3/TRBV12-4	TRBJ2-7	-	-	TGTGCCAGCAGTTTCGGGGTCCACTACGAGCAGTACTTC	CASSFGVHYEQYF
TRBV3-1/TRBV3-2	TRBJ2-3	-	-	TGTGCCAGCAGCCAAGAAAGCGTTTCAGGCACAGATACGCAGTATTTT	CASSQESVSGTDTQYF
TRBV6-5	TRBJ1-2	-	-	TGTGCCAGCAGTTACGGCAGGGAATATGGCTACACCTTC	CASSYGREYGYTF
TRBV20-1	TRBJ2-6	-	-	TGCAGTGCTAGAGTCGAGGGCGTCCTGACTTTC	CSARVEGVLTF
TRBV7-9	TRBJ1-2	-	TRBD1	TGTGCCAGCAGCTTAGACAGGACAGGGAGATTTGGCTACACCTTC	CASSLDRTGRFGYTF
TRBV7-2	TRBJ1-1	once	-	TGTGCCAGCAGCTTATTCCAGGGTAACACTGAAGCTTTCTTT	CASSLFQGNTEAFF
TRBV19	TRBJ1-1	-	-	TGTGCCAGTACTCGCCGTTGGGGGGGGACTGAAGCTTTCTTT	CASTRRWGGTEAFF
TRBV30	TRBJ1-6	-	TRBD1	TGTGCCTCGCGACAGGGGGCGGGTTCACCCCTCCACTTT	CASRQGAGSPLHF
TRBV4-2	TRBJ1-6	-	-	TGTGCCAGCAGCCAAGTCGGGGGGGAAATTGAGTCACCCCTCCACTTT	CASSQVGGEIESPLHF
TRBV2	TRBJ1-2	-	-	TGTGCCAGCAGGCAGGGTTTTGGGAACTATGGCTACACCTTC	CASRQGFGNYGYTF
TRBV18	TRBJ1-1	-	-	TGTGCCAGCTCACCCGGGGAGGTGATGGGCACTGAAGCTTTCTTT	CASSPGEVMGTEAFF
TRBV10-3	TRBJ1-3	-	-	TGTGCCATCAGTGAGTCTCCCGGGAACACCCGGAACACCATATATTTT	CAISESPGNTRNTIYF
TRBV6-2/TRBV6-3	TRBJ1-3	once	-	TGTGCCAGCAGTTACTGGAGCTCTGGAAACACCATATATTTT	CASSYWSSGNTIYF
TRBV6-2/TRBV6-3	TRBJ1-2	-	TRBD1	TGTGCCAGCAGCGCAGACAGGGCAGGTGTCTACACCTTC	CASSADRAGVYTF
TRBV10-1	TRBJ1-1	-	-	TGCGCCAGCAGTTTGGGAGGGAACACTGAAGCTTTCTTT	CASSLGGNTEAFF
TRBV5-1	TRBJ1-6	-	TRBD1	TGCGCCAGCACCTCCGGGACAGCGAATTCACCCCTCCACTTT	CASTSGTANSPLHF
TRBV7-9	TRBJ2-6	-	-	TGTGCCAGCAGCCAGATGACGGCGGTCTCTGGGGCCAACGTCCTGACTTTC	CASSQMTAVSGANVLTF
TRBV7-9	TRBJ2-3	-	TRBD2	TGTGCCAGCAGCAGGACTAGCGGGAGTACAGATACGCAGTATTTT	CASSRTSGSTDTQYF
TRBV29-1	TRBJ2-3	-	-	TGCAGCGTTGAATGGGGGGTAGCGGTCAGGTCAGATACGCAGTATTTT	CSVEWGVAVRSDTQYF
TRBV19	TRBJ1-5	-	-	TGTGCCAGTAGTATCCTGGCAGTTTATAGCAATCAGCCCCAGCATTTT	CASSILAVYSNQPQHF
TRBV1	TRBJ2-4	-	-	-	CTSSHFAQGSDYNIQYF
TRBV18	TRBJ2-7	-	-	TGTGCCAGCTCACCGGCGGCCTCCTACGAGCAGTACTTC	CASSPAASYEQYF
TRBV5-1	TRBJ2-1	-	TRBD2	TGTGCCAGCAGCGATGGGACTAGCGGGGACTACAATGAGCAGTTCTTC	CASSDGTSGDYNEQFF
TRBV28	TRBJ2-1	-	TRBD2	TGTGCCAGCAGCACCAGCGGGGGCGGAAACAATGAGCAGTTCTTC	CASSTSGGGNNEQFF
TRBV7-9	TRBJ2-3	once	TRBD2	TGTGCCAGCAGCCGCGGGACTAGCGGCACAGATACGCAGTATTTT	CASSRGTSGTDTQYF
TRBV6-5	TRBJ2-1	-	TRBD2	TGTGCCAGCAGTTACTCGGGAGGGCTCAATGAGCAGTTCTTC	CASSYSGGLNEQFF